This T cell receptor beta chain derives from a study of spatial heterogeneity in lung cancer. Described time point: sample taken at primary tumor resection. Ten or more counts support this clonotype. Its antigen is not identified. Using its own MiXCR run on the 5' RACE reads, TCRdb lists one record per CDR3 protein. This sample has 8,000 to 9,500 distinct CDR3 sequences, with roughly 3% found just once. Study conclusions and caveats: In tumors, expanded intratumoral alpha and beta TCR counts tracked mutation counts.

The material sequenced was lung tumor tissue, taken at surgery. This receptor was taken from a male donor with early-stage non-small cell lung cancer.

The CDR3 sequence: CSASREGPKETQYF. Written as DNA, the CDR3 is TGCAGTGCTTCCAGGGAGGGCCCCAAAGAGACCCAGTACTTC. The genes are TRBV20-1 and TRBJ2-5; 7 positions match TRBD2. The CDR3 runs to 14 residues. Germline V gene lookup returns CDR1 DFQATT and CDR2 SNEGSKA (reference sequence). After removal of 5 bases from V and 3 bases from J, the junction contained 9 bases not matched to a gene.